This TCR beta chain was identified during a study of cytomegalovirus exposure and HLA in healthy donors. 60 Vbeta and 13 Jbeta primers were used in PCR. Profiled with immunoSEQ multiplex PCR; TCRdb holds only in-frame clones, not every one. In all, the sample yields approximately 120,000 clones. This CDR3 has 12 amino acids. V was clipped by 1 base and J by 12 bases, with 10 bases between them. In germline, CDR1 is SEHNR, CDR2 FQNEAQ (reference sequence). The sequencing sample was made of PBMCs. The sequence was collected from a middle-aged man in good health and CMV-seronegative. The gene calls are TRBV7-9 and TRBJ2-1; no clear D. Written as DNA, the CDR3 is TGTGCCAGCAGCTTAGTGGGCAGGATGCAGTTCTTC. As protein: CASSLVGRMQFF.